This is a list of T cell receptor beta chains from one sample in a study of T-cell reconstitution after alpha-beta-depleted transplantation in children. Via MiXCR, TCRdb re-called the PCR reads, giving one row per CDR3 protein. The data hold over 550,000 distinct CDR3 sequences, with approximately 10% observed a single time. This specimen was PBMCs from the stem cell graft donor, taken from the stem cell graft. These receptors came from a human donor who donated a stem cell graft to a child with acute myeloid leukemia. Both conserved end residues are trimmed from each CDR3.

V	CDR3
TRBV12-3/TRBV12-4	ASSLAPRSVEQF
TRBV25-1	ASIKGGGSYEQY
TRBV7-2	ASRSSQGTKTQY
TRBV29-1	SVWVSSGNTIY
TRBV20-1	SARDARVQETQY
TRBV20-1	SAPTSGKSDTQY
TRBV5-4	ASSASGGPREAF
TRBV4-3	ASSQDGAGVNGYT
TRBV24-1	ATSDRSGGRTEAF
TRBV5-1	ASSLGQGYMNTEAF
TRBV4-3	ASSQELAGGYEQY
TRBV18	ASSTGVNNEQF
TRBV28	ASSFPPSGLARIYKEQF
TRBV27	ASRDRGWGNEKLF
TRBV6-1	ASTPTGIYGYT
TRBV6-2/TRBV6-3	ASSYPEAGGQETQY
TRBV19	ASSIRAGGNHEQF
TRBV4-2	ASSQAEGVTDTQY
TRBV20-1	SAAPLKRERGNEQF
TRBV5-1	ASSPRRWDKGGREQF
TRBV4-2	ASSQDRTGGRAF
TRBV5-1	ASSSTGRLSTNEKLF
TRBV20-1	SVRRLIPYNEQF
TRBV29-1	SVEDPVWGKETQY
TRBV12-3/TRBV12-4	ASSLRASNQPQH
TRBV6-5	ASFRGETQY
TRBV5-1	ASSGTGSAGANVLT
TRBV5-5	ASSLEGQGPDTQY
TRBV29-1	SAHKAGEQY
TRBV10-3	AITPTDAYEQY
TRBV4-2	ASSQETKLAVGGAQY
TRBV20-1	SASENSAGVGETQY
TRBV10-3	AIRASGSQNEQY
TRBV7-6	ASSLYGTRYNEQF
TRBV9	ASSRGLAGAYNEQF
TRBV5-1	ASSLAGITGELF
TRBV7-9	ASLTTGARTEAF
TRBV7-8	ASSQRGGKLF
TRBV20-1	SARALLAGGPGAGELF
TRBV15	ATSRDPGWGEKLF
TRBV20-1	SARDASGSTYNEQF
TRBV7-2	ASTKGPNTGELF
TRBV15	ATSRRDRGAVALH